This T cell receptor beta chain was sequenced in a study of T cell repertoires in cytomegalovirus infection. At the level of the study: CMV epitopes, recently identified HLA-C-restricted and well-studied HLA-B-restricted, were used. Both a matching HLA type and CMV infection were indicated by public TCR beta signatures. Findings and caveats of the study: Dominant in the ex vivo response were TCR beta clonotypes restricted by HLA-C and specific for CMV.

TCRdb fed the reads into MiXCR, producing one record per CDR3 protein. This repertoire shows hundreds of thousands of distinct CDR3 sequences, approximately 46% found once; its top ten account for around 44%. This clonotype was counted at least ten times. Its target is unknown. CDR3 length: 15 residues. CDR1 is SGHTA, CDR2 FQGNSA, per germline. Between the trimmed V and J ends, which lost 3 bases and 3 bases, there was a span of 15 bases. The chain combines TRBV7-2 with TRBJ2-7; D is unresolved. The sequence was collected from a human donor in good health (CMV status not recorded). Some clones in this sample may be carry-over from other donors' samples. Source: cultured PBMCs, taken from culture after CMV antigen stimulation. For the CDR3, the DNA is TGTGCCAGCAGCTTCGGTGGGCCTAGAAACTACGAGCAGTACTTC. Encoded protein: CASSFGGPRNYEQYF.